This record covers a single T cell receptor beta chain. The target antigen is unknown. This entry is derived from a study of vaccination and CD4 T cells after COVID-19. Notes on the study in general: Looking at convalescent patients, 304 of their 307 vaccine-specific clones were spike mono-reactive.

Once obtained from cultured CD4+ T cells, the DNA was sequenced using the Oncomine TCR Beta short-read assay. MiXCR, applied by TCRdb to the PCR reads, yields one record per CDR3 protein. The data hold roughly 10,000 distinct CDR3 sequences, with about 57% observed a single time. Specified treatment: roughly nine-day PBMC culture with coronavirus spike peptide pools or control peptides (ViraFEST assay). Fewer than 2.5 million PBMCs per well were cultured with approximately 9.8 IU/ml IL-2 and about 10 ug/ml peptide pools. The source of this sequence is a human donor who had recovered from COVID-19. The sample was CD4+ T cells from blood, cultured in vitro.

DNA for the CDR3: TGTGCCAGCAGCTTCGGACAGGGGATGAACACTGAAGCTTTCTTT. Amino acids: CASSFGQGMNTEAFF. The chain uses TRBV7-6 and TRBJ1-1; 9 nucleotides match TRBD1. Unmatched junction bases numbered 2, after V lost 3 bases and J lost 0 bases. The length of the CDR3 is 15 residues. Germline CDR1 is SGHVS and CDR2 is FNYEAQ.